The subject of this entry is one T cell receptor beta chain. This sample is part of a study of Ad26.COV2.S vaccination and SARS-CoV-2 variants. Study details: Dosing was one shot or two shots 56 days apart.

The treatment denotes: some 19 received Ad26.COV2.S at low or high dose, single or two shots; a few received placebo; per-sample allocation not given. Vaccine and placebo recipients were sampled on day 63 after the first injection. A Boston donor was an adult aged 18-55 years. Wuhan-strain SARS-CoV-2 spike was expressed by the Ad26 vector that made up the vaccine. Germline V CDR1 and CDR2: SQVTM, ANQGSEA. The CDR3 is 14 amino acids. V lost 3 bases and J 4 bases, leaving 14 bases between the germline ends. Method: immunoSEQ multiplex PCR; TCRdb's copy keeps in-frame clones and lacks some. The sample lists 380,000 or so clones; 83% were seen once.

The chain has TRBV29-1 and TRBJ2-3; D is perhaps TRBD1 (6 bases). This receptor was taken from a person between 18 and 65 years old who received the Ad26.COV2.S COVID-19 vaccine or a placebo. The sequencing used peripheral blood, collected in a trial of Ad26.COV2.S vaccine versus placebo. The CDR3 spells CSVDEDSTADTQYF. The CDR3 coding sequence is TGCAGCGTTGATGAGGACAGTACAGCAGATACGCAGTATTTT.